The text below deals with one TCR beta chain. This sample is part of a study of cytomegalovirus exposure and HLA in healthy donors. PCR employed 60 Vbeta and 13 Jbeta primers. TCRdb's table, derived via immunoSEQ multiplex PCR, lists solely in-frame clones and lacks some. Here the sample spans 100,000 to 150,000 clones, roughly 85% being singletons. CDR1 is SGHDT, CDR2 YYEEEE, per germline. With 4 bases removed from V and 5 bases from J, the gap between germline ends came to 12 bases. The CDR3 has 13 amino acids. The gene calls are TRBV5-6 and TRBJ1-2; D is possibly TRBD1 (6 bases). The sequenced sample consisted of PBMCs. The TCR comes from a man aged 18 to 35 in good health and CMV-seropositive. As DNA, the CDR3 is TGTGCCAGCAGCGGGGAGGGGGAATATGGCTACACCTTC. Translation gives CASSGEGEYGYTF.